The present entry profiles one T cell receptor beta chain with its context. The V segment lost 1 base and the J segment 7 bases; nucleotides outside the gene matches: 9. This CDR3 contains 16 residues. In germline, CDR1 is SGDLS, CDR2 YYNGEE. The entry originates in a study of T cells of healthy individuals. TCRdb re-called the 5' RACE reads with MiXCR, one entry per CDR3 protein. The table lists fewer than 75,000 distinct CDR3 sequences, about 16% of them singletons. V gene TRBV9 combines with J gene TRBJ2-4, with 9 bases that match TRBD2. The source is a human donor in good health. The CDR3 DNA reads TGTGCCAGCAGCGTAACAGGCGGGAGGGCCGATAACATTCAGTACTTC. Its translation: CASSVTGGRADNIQYF.